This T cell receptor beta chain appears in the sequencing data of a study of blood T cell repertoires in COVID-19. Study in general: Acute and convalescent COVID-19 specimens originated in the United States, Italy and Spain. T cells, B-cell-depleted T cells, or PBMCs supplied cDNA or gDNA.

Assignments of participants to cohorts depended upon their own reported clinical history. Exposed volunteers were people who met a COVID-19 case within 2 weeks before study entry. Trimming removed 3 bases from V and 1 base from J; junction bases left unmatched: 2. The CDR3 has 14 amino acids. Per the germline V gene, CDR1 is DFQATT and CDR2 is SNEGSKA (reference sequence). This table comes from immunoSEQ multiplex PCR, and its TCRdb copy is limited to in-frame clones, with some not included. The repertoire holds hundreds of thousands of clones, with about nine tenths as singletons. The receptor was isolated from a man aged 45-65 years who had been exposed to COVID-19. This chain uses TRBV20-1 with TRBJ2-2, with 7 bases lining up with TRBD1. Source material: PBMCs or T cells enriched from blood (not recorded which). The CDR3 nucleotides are TGCAGTGCTAGTTGGACAGGGAACACCGGGGAGCTGTTTTTT. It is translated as CSASWTGNTGELFF.